The rows below give T cell receptor beta chains drawn from one sample of a study of cytomegalovirus exposure and HLA in healthy donors. Using immunoSEQ multiplex PCR, the repertoire was profiled, and TCRdb retains in-frame clones only, with some absent. The top ten clones hold more than 3.5% of a sample with 81,000 or so clones, just under 75% of them seen once. Sequenced material: PBMCs. Source of these receptors: a man aged 55 to 70 in good health and CMV-seronegative. The conserved cysteine and the conserved F or W are not part of the CDR3 here.

V: TRBV7-8; CDR3: ASGPDPRLAQPLEF
V: TRBV6-1; CDR3: ASSSGTAFYGYT
V: TRBV19; CDR3: ASNVPVGAGSTEAF
V: TRBV19; CDR3: ASSGAAGSSYEQY
V: TRBV7-3; CDR3: ASSPEGQGANEQF
V: TRBV5-6; CDR3: ASSLASSYEQY
V: TRBV6-1; CDR3: ASSEEGVVENIQY
V: TRBV7-9; CDR3: ASSFGGGWDEQF
V: TRBV5-6; CDR3: ASSLIGERGVPDTQY
V: TRBV9; CDR3: ASSVGTSGGYEQY
V: TRBV6-1; CDR3: ATSGGPGGEQF
V: TRBV5-1; CDR3: ASSPGGELF
V: TRBV6-6; CDR3: ASSYSASGGKETQY
V: TRBV4-1; CDR3: ASSHSGGRADTQY
V: TRBV7-6; CDR3: ASSLSGRAEAF
V: TRBV28; CDR3: ASRTGTRLGEQF
V: TRBV6-1; CDR3: ASRPQGWTEAF
V: TRBV19; CDR3: AISGGTSGGLSSYNEQF
V: TRBV4-2; CDR3: ASSQGQWYEQY
V: TRBV10-3; CDR3: AISETEMNTEAF
V: TRBV9; CDR3: ASSVDGRQDTDTQY
V: TRBV18; CDR3: ASSPGTGVVNTEAF
V: TRBV10-3; CDR3: AISARDRGVSTDTQY
V: TRBV4-1; CDR3: ASSQVGRGGQETQY
V: TRBV2; CDR3: ASRLYSNQPQH
V: TRBV4-1; CDR3: ASSQGTSGGAVETQY
V: TRBV2; CDR3: ASRTNGGGLRSQY
V: TRBV4-2; CDR3: ASSRSFTSGGQRGQY
V: TRBV5-1; CDR3: ASSLEGTGGVDEQF
V: TRBV6-1; CDR3: ASSEGPGWASGELF
V: TRBV11-2; CDR3: ASSLVRGAFYEQY